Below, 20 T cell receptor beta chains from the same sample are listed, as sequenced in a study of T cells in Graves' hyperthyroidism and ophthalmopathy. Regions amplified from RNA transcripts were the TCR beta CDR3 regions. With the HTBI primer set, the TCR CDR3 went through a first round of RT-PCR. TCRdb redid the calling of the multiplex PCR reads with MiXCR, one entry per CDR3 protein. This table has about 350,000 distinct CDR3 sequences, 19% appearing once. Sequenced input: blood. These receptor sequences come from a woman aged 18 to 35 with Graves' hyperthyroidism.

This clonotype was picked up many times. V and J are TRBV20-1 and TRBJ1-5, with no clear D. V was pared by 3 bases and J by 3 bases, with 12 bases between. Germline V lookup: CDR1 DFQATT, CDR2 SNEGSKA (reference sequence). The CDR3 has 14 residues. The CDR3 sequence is CSAREDEFNQPQHF. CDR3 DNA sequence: TGCAGTGCTAGGGAGGATGAATTCAATCAGCCCCAGCATTTT.

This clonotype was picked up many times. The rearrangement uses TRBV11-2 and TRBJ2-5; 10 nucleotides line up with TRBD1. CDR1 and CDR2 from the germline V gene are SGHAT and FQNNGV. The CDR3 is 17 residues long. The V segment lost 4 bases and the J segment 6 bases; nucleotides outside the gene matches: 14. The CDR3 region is CASSSFTGTGVVKTQYF. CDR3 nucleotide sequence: TGTGCCAGCAGCTCATTTACCGGGACAGGGGTAGTAAAGACCCAGTACTTC.

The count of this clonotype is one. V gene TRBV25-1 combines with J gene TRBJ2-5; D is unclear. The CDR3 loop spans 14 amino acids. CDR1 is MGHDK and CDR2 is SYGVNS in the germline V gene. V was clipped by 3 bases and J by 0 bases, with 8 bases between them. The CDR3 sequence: CASSEGLHQETQYF. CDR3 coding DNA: TGTGCCAGCAGTGAGGGGTTACACCAAGAGACCCAGTACTTC.

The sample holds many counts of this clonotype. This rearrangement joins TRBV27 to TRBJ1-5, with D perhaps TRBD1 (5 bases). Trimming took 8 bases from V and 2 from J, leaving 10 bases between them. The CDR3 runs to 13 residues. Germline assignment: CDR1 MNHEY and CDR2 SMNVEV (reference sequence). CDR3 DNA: TGTGCCAGCGGCACGGGACGCAATCAGCCCCAGCATTTT. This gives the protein CASGTGRNQPQHF.

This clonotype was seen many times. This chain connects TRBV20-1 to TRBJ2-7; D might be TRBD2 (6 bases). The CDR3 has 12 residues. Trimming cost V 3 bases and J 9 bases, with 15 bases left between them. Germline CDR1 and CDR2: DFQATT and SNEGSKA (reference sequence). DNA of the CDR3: TGCAGTGCTAGCCCCCCGGGGGAAGGGCAGTACTTC. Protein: CSASPPGEGQYF.

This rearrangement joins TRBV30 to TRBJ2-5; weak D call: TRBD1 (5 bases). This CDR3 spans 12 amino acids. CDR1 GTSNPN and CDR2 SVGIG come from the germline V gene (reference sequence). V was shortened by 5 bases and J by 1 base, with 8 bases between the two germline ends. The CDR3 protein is CAWSRAQETQYF. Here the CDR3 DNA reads TGTGCCTGGTCCAGGGCCCAAGAGACCCAGTACTTC.

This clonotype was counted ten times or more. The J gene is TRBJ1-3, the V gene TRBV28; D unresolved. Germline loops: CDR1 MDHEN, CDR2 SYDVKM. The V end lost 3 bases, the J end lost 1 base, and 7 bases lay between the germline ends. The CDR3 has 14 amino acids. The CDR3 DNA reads TGTGCCAGCAGTTTTGCGAGGTCTGGAAACACCATATATTTT. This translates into CASSFARSGNTIYF.

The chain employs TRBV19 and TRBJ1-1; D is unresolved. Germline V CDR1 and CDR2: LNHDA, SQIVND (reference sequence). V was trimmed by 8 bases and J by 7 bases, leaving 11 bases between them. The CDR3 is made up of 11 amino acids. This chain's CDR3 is CASPPGNEAFF. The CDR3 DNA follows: TGTGCCAGTCCCCCGGGGAATGAAGCTTTCTTT.

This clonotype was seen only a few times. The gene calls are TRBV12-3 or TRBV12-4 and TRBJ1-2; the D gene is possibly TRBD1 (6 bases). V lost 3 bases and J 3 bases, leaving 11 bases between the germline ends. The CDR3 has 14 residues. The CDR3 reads CASSFPAGDYGYTF. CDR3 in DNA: TGTGCCAGCAGTTTTCCCGCAGGGGACTATGGCTACACCTTC.

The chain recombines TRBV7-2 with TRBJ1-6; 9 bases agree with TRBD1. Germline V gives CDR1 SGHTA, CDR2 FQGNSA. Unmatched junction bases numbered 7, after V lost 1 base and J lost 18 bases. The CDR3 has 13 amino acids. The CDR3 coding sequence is TGTGCCAGCAGCTTAGGGGACAGGGTATCGTACCACTTT. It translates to CASSLGDRVSYHF.

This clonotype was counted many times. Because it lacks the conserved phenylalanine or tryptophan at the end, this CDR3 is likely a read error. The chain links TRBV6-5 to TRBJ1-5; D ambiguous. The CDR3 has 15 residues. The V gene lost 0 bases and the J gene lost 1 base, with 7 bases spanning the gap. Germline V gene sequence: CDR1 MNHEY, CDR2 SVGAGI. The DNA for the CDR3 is TGTGCCAGCAGTTACTCGATGGGGAGCAATCAGCCCCAGCATCTT. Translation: CASSYSMGSNQPQHL.

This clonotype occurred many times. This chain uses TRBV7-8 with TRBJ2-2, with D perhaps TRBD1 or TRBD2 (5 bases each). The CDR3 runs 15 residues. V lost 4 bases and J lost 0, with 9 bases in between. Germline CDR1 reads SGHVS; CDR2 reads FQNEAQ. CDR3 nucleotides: TGTGCCAGCAGCTCGGGACGTACGAACACCGGGGAGCTGTTTTTT. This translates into CASSSGRTNTGELFF.

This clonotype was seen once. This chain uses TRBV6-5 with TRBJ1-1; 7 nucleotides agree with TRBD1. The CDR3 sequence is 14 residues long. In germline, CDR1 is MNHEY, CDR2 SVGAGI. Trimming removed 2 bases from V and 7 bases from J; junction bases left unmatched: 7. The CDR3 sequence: CASSYGGGPGEAFF. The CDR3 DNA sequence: TGTGCCAGCAGTTACGGAGGGGGCCCCGGTGAAGCTTTCTTT.

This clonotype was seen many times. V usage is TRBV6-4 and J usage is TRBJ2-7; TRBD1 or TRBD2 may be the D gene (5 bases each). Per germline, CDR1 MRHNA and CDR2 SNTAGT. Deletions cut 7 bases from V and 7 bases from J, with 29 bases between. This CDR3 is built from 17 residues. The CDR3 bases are TGTGCCAGCACTATGGACTTACCGGGACCAACTTTTGGGGAGCAGTACTTC. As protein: CASTMDLPGPTFGEQYF.

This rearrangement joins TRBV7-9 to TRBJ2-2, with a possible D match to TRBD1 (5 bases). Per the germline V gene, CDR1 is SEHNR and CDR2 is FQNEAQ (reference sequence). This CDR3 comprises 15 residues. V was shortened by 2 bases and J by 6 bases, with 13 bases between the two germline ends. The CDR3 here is CASSLTGAGAGELFF. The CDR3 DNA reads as TGTGCCAGCAGCTTAACAGGCGCCGGAGCCGGGGAGCTGTTTTTT.

The CDR3 DNA is TGTGCCAGCTCACCCGGGGACAGGGACACCATCTATGGCTACACCTTC. Encoded protein: CASSPGDRDTIYGYTF. V and J are TRBV18 and TRBJ1-2; 9 bases agree with TRBD1. Losses at the gene ends were 3 bases for V and 4 bases for J; bases not matched to a gene: 9. This CDR3 comprises 16 residues. The V gene's germline CDR1 is KGHSH and CDR2 LQKENI. Variable domain in full (rest from reference TRBV18 and TRBJ1-2): NAGVMQNPRHLVRRRGQEARLRCSPMKGHSHVYWYRQLPEEGLKFMVYLQKENIIDESGMPKERFSAEFPKEGPSILRIQQVVRGDSAAYFCASSPGDRDTIYGYTFGSGTRLTVV.

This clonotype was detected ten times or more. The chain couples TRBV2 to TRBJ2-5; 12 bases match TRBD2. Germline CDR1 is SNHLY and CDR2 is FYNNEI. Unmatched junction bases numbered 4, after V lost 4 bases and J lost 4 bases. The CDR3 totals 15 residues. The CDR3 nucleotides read TGTGCCAGCAGTGTCGGGACTAGCGGGTCAGAGACCCAGTACTTC. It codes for CASSVGTSGSETQYF.

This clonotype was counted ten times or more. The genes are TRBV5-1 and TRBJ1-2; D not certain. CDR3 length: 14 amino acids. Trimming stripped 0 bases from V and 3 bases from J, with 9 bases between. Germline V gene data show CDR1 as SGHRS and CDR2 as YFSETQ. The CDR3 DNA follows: TGCGCCAGCAGCTTGGGCGGGCCCGACTATGGCTACACCTTC. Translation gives CASSLGGPDYGYTF.

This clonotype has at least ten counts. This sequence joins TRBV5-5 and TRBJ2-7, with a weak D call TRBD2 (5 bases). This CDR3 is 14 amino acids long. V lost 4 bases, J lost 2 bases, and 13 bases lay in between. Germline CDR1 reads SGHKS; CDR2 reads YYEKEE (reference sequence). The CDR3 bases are TGTGCCAGCAGCCCCGCAAGCGGCCCCTACGAGCAGTACTTC. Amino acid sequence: CASSPASGPYEQYF.

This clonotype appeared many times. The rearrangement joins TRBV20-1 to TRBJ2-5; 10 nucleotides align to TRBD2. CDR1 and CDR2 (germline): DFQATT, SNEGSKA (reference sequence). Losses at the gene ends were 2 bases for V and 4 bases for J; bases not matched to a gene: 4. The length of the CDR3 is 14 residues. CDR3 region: CSARSGGAGETQYF. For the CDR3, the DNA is TGCAGTGCTAGAAGCGGGGGGGCCGGAGAGACCCAGTACTTC.